The table lists the clone carrying this T cell receptor beta chain with a count of one. What it binds is unknown. Indicated time point: pretreatment peripheral blood. The cohort comprised individuals with locally advanced or metastatic urothelial carcinoma. Sampling of each patient yielded between 1 and 8 specimens, collected pretreatment and on-treatment. This specimen comes from a study of PD-L1 blockade in urothelial cancer. Study details: The patients had undergone anywhere from 0 to 3 prior chemotherapy regimens. Study-wide results and limits: When pretreatment blood TCR clonality was below the median, it predicted better survival.

TCRdb's copy holds only in-frame clones and misses some; the assay was immunoSEQ multiplex PCR. The repertoire holds approximately 90,000 clones, with around 90% as singletons. The material was PBMCs, obtained around atezolizumab (anti-PD-L1) treatment. The clonotype originates from a man in his 60s with urothelial cancer.

The CDR3 reads CASSIDPGYNEQFF. As DNA, the CDR3 is TGTGCCAGTAGTATAGATCCAGGTTACAATGAGCAGTTCTTC. The chain employs TRBV19 and TRBJ2-1, with D hard to call. The CDR3 extends over 14 amino acids. The germline V gene has CDR1 LNHDA and CDR2 SQIVND (reference sequence). V gave up 0 bases and J gave up 4 bases, with 7 bases separating them.